Each of the 20 T cell receptor beta chains below was sequenced from the same sample in a study of memory CD4+ T cells and cytomegalovirus serostatus. Single viable CD3+CD4+CD8-CD45RO+ cells were sorted as the memory CD4+ T cells. Sequencing was performed with immunoSEQ multiplex PCR; in TCRdb, only in-frame clones are kept and a portion is missing. The sample contains tens of thousands of clones, roughly 79% of which appear only once. The sequenced sample was memory CD4+ T cells from blood. The receptors were gathered from an adult in good health and CMV-seronegative.

This rearrangement joins TRBV2 to TRBJ1-4; maybe TRBD1 (6 bases). Trimming shortened V by 8 bases and J by 5 bases, and 12 bases separated the two germline ends. Germline assignment: CDR1 SNHLY and CDR2 FYNNEI. The CDR3 extends over 13 amino acids. This chain's CDR3 is CASGQTENEKLFF. CDR3 in DNA: TGTGCCAGCGGACAGACAGAAAATGAAAAACTGTTTTTT. The full variable domain, with the rest looked up from reference TRBV2 and TRBJ1-4, is EPEVTQTPSHQVTQMGQEVILRCVPISNHLYFYWYRQILGQKVEFLVSFYNNEISEKSEIFDDQFSVERPDGSNFTLKIRSTKLEDSAMYFCASGQTENEKLFFGSGTQLSVL.

The chain combines TRBV2 with TRBJ1-5, with D unclear. V lost 4 bases and J lost 7, with 11 bases in between. CDR1 is SNHLY and CDR2 is FYNNEI in the germline V gene. CDR3 length equals 13 residues. The CDR3 region has the DNA TGTGCCAGCAGTGTAGAGCAAAAGCAGCCCCAGCATTTT. Residues: CASSVEQKQPQHF.

In this sample, this clone turned up a few times. The chain is built from TRBV5-4 and TRBJ1-4, with TRBD1 as a possible D gene (5 bases). The CDR3 contains 14 residues. V was pared by 0 bases and J by 10 bases, with 13 bases between. CDR1 and CDR2 (germline): SGHNT, YYREEE (reference sequence). The CDR3 DNA reads TGTGCCAGCAGCTTGGAACAGGCGACTGGAAAACTGTTTTTT. Residues: CASSLEQATGKLFF.

This clone has just a few counts. CDR3 nucleotide sequence: TGTGCCAGCAGATCCGGACAGGGGCGGGCCGGGGAGCTGTTTTTT. The encoded protein is CASRSGQGRAGELFF. The rearrangement links TRBV28 to TRBJ2-2; 9 nucleotides agree with TRBD1. The V gene's germline CDR1 is MDHEN and CDR2 SYDVKM. CDR3 length: 15 residues. The J segment lost 6 bases and the V segment lost 6 bases, leaving 8 bases of the junction unmatched.

CDR3 residues: CASSFSRTSNYEQYF. CDR3 nucleotides: TGTGCCAGCAGCTTTTCCCGGACTAGCAACTACGAGCAGTACTTC. V usage is TRBV11-2 and J usage is TRBJ2-7; 8 nucleotides align to TRBD2. Germline V lookup: CDR1 SGHAT, CDR2 FQNNGV. This CDR3 is built from 15 residues. V gave up 3 bases and J gave up 3 bases; unmatched junction bases: 7.

This clone was counted a single time. The V and J genes are TRBV27 and TRBJ1-1, with a weak D call TRBD1 (5 bases). V gave up 5 bases and J gave up 1 base, with 11 bases separating them. Germline V lookup: CDR1 MNHEY, CDR2 SMNVEV (reference sequence). The length of the CDR3 is 14 residues. The CDR3 region is CASSLRQRNTEAFF. In DNA, the CDR3 is TGTGCCAGCAGTCTACGACAGCGGAACACTGAAGCTTTCTTT.

The chain couples TRBV2 to TRBJ1-2, with D maybe TRBD1 (5 bases). CDR1 is SNHLY, CDR2 FYNNEI, per germline. V was clipped by 8 bases and J by 4 bases, with 14 bases between them. The CDR3 covers 13 residues. CDR3 DNA: TGTGCCAGCCTCTCCGGGGCCTTCTATGGCTACACCTTC. It translates to CASLSGAFYGYTF.

The chain recombines TRBV6-1 with TRBJ1-4, with D possibly matching TRBD1 (5 bases). This CDR3 has 14 amino acids. The germline V gene has CDR1 MNHNS and CDR2 SASEGT. Trimming took 1 base from V and 7 from J, leaving 10 bases between them. CDR3 bases: TGTGCCAGCAGTGAAGTTAGGGGAGGTGAAAAACTGTTTTTT. It specifies CASSEVRGGEKLFF.

This rearrangement joins TRBV4-1 to TRBJ1-2, with D hard to call. There are 14 residues in the CDR3. V shed 1 base and J shed 5 bases, with 11 bases lying between them. Germline V lookup: CDR1 MGHRA, CDR2 YSYEKL. The CDR3 is CASSQVGKEYGYTF. In DNA form, the CDR3 reads TGCGCCAGCAGCCAAGTCGGCAAGGAGTATGGCTACACCTTC.

This chain connects TRBV2 to TRBJ2-3; no reliable D call. V dropped 4 bases and J dropped 0 bases, with 17 bases sitting between them. The CDR3 extends over 17 amino acids. Looked up from germline, CDR1 is SNHLY and CDR2 is FYNNEI. The CDR3 loop is CASSVPPAEPSTDTQYF. DNA of the CDR3: TGTGCCAGCAGTGTCCCCCCGGCGGAACCTAGCACAGATACGCAGTATTTT.

This chain uses TRBV10-3 with TRBJ1-1; D remains ambiguous. Trimming took off 3 bases at V and 1 base at J, with 15 bases between the two ends. The V gene's germline CDR1 is ENHRY and CDR2 SYGVKD. The CDR3 has 16 residues. The CDR3 reads CAISDRRGLGNTEAFF. As DNA, the CDR3 is TGTGCCATCAGTGACAGAAGAGGACTCGGGAACACTGAAGCTTTCTTT.

The CDR3 bases are TGTGCCAGCAGTTTATCAGGTTATACTGGCGGCTACACCTTC. This codes for CASSLSGYTGGYTF. The chain has TRBV28 and TRBJ1-2; D remains ambiguous. V shed 1 base and J shed 8 bases, with 14 bases lying between them. The CDR3 runs 14 residues. Germline V gives CDR1 MDHEN, CDR2 SYDVKM.

V is TRBV15 and J is TRBJ2-2; D ambiguous. V lost 0 bases and J lost 4, with 6 bases in between. The CDR3 is 14 amino acids. The germline gives CDR1 LNHNV, CDR2 YYDKDF (reference sequence). The chain's CDR3 is CATSRDRSTGELFF. CDR3 in DNA: TGTGCCACCAGCAGAGATCGAAGCACCGGGGAGCTGTTTTTT.

The gene calls are TRBV7-2 and TRBJ2-5; D might be TRBD1 (6 bases). CDR1 is SGHTA and CDR2 is FQGNSA in the germline V gene. The V end was cut by 1 base, the J end by 4 bases, with 13 bases between. The CDR3 is made up of 15 amino acids. As DNA, the CDR3 is TGTGCCAGCAGCTTAGAGCAGGGGCAGGCAGAGACCCAGTACTTC. Protein sequence: CASSLEQGQAETQYF.

The rearrangement uses TRBV21-1 and TRBJ1-1. TRBV21-1 is tagged as a pseudogene. The CDR3 sequence is 13 residues long. CDR3 in amino acids: CASSKRGGTEAFF. CDR3 sequence (DNA): TGTGCCAGCAGCAAAAGGGGGGGTACTGAAGCTTTCTTT.

This chain connects TRBV7-8 to TRBJ2-5; 7 bases map to TRBD1. Trimming took 4 bases from V and 2 from J; bases not matched to a gene: 7. The CDR3 runs to 15 residues. Germline V lookup: CDR1 SGHVS, CDR2 FQNEAQ. The CDR3 DNA reads TGTGCCAGCAGCTCTCCCGGGACAGTACAAGAGACCCAGTACTTC. This gives the protein CASSSPGTVQETQYF.

CDR3: CASSTREGINTEAFF. The CDR3 DNA reads TGTGCCAGCAGTACCCGTGAGGGAATAAACACTGAAGCTTTCTTT. The chain uses TRBV6-6 and TRBJ1-1; D remains unclear. The germline gives CDR1 MNHNY, CDR2 SVGAGI (reference sequence). The CDR3 is 15 amino acids. The germline V and J ends were trimmed by 5 bases and 2 bases, with 15 bases remaining between them.

The V and J genes are TRBV28 and TRBJ1-5; the D gene is possibly TRBD1 (5 bases). Germline CDR1 is MDHEN and CDR2 is SYDVKM. The CDR3 sequence is 15 residues long. Trimming took off 6 bases at V and 7 bases at J, with 19 bases between the two ends. In DNA, the CDR3 is TGTGCCAGCAGCCTGGAGGGAATGGGGCGCCAGCCCCAGCATTTT. This gives the protein CASSLEGMGRQPQHF.

V usage is TRBV21-1 and J usage is TRBJ1-2. TRBV21-1 is recorded as a pseudogene. This CDR3 region has 17 residues. CDR3 sequence reads: CASSKALAGGPNYGYTF. CDR3 DNA sequence: TGTGCCAGCAGCAAAGCTCTGGCAGGAGGGCCCAACTATGGCTACACCTTC.

The chain recombines TRBV28 with TRBJ1-1, with a tentative D call TRBD1 (6 bases). CDR1 and CDR2 from the germline V gene are MDHEN and SYDVKM. This CDR3 is built from 16 residues. Between the trimmed V and J ends, which lost 3 bases and 6 bases, there was a span of 20 bases. Here the CDR3 DNA reads TGTGCCAGCAGTTTGTCAGGGGTCGGACGGTTAGCTGAAGCTTTCTTT. Its protein product is CASSLSGVGRLAEAFF.